This T cell receptor beta chain is from a study of identifying expanded T cells in peripheral blood. During the collection period, no donor immune events like infections were recorded. Notes on the study in general: Across healthy donors, higher total template counts meant significantly greater approximately two-week count variance. About 1.2 clones differed between technical replicates, versus about 15 and 19 over time.

Produced via immunoSEQ multiplex PCR; TCRdb's table is partial and in-frame only. In the table there are about 90,000 clones, approximately 83% of which are singletons. The CDR3 covers 12 residues. V was clipped by 5 bases and J by 10 bases, with 12 bases between them. From germline, CDR1 is SGHAT and CDR2 FQNNGV. A remark on this clone: Antigen specificity is unknown.

Sequencing input: blood. This receptor was taken from a person aged 18 to 75 in good health. The rearrangement joins TRBV11-2 to TRBJ2-1, with D perhaps matching TRBD1 (6 bases). The CDR3 nucleotides read TGTGCCAGCAGCCCGGACAGAACAGAGCAGTTCTTC. This translates into CASSPDRTEQFF.